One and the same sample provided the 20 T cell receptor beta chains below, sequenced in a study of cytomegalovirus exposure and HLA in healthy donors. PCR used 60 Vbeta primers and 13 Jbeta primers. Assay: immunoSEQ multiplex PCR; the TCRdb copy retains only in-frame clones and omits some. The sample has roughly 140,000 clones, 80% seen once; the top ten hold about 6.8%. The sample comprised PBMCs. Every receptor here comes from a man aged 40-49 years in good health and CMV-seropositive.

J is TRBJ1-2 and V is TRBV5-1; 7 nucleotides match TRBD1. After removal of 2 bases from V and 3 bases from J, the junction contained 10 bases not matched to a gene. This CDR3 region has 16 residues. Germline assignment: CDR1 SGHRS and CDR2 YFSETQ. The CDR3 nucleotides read TGCGCCAGCAGCTTCTTCAGACAGGGTGGCGACTATGGCTACACCTTC. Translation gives CASSFFRQGGDYGYTF.

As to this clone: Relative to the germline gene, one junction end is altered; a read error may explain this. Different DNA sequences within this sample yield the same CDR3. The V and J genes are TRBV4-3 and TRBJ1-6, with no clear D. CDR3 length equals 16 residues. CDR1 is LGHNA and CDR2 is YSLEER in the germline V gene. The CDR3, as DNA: TGCGCCAGCAGCCAAGATCCCAGTTCGAAAAATTCCCCCCTCCACTTT. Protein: CASSQDPSSKNSPLHF.

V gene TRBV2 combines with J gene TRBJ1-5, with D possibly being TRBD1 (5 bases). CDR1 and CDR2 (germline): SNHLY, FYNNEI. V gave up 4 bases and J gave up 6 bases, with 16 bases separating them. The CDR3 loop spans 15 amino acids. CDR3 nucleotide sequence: TGTGCCAGCAGTGGGGAAGCCGGGACTTTTCAGCCCCAGCATTTT. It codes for CASSGEAGTFQPQHF. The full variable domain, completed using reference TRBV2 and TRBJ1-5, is EPEVTQTPSHQVTQMGQEVILRCVPISNHLYFYWYRQILGQKVEFLVSFYNNEISEKSEIFDDQFSVERPDGSNFTLKIRSTKLEDSAMYFCASSGEAGTFQPQHFGDGTRLSIL.

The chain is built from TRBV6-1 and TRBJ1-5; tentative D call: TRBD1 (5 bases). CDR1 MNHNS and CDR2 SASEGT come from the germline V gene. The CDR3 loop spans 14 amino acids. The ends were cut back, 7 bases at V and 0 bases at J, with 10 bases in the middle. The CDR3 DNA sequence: TGTGCCAGCAAGGCAGGGCTTAGCAATCAGCCCCAGCATTTT. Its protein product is CASKAGLSNQPQHF.

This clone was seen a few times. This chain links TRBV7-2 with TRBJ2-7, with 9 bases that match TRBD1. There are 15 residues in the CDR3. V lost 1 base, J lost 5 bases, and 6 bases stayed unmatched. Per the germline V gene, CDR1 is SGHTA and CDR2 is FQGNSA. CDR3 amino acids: CASSLVTGQGNEQYF. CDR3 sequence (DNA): TGTGCCAGCAGCTTAGTAACAGGACAGGGGAACGAGCAGTACTTC. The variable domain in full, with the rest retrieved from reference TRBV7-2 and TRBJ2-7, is GAGVSQSPSNKVTEKGKDVELRCDPISGHTALYWYRQSLGQGLEFLIYFQGNSAPDKSGLPSDRFSAERTGGSVSTLTIQRTQQEDSAVYLCASSLVTGQGNEQYFGPGTRLTVT.

DNA for the CDR3: TGCGCCAGCAGCTGGGGACTTAGGCCCGATGGCTACACCTTC. This translates into CASSWGLRPDGYTF. The V call is TRBV5-1, the J call TRBJ1-2; the D gene is possibly TRBD1 (5 bases). CDR1 and CDR2 (germline): SGHRS, YFSETQ. V lost 3 bases and J 6 bases, leaving 15 bases between the germline ends. The CDR3 totals 14 residues.

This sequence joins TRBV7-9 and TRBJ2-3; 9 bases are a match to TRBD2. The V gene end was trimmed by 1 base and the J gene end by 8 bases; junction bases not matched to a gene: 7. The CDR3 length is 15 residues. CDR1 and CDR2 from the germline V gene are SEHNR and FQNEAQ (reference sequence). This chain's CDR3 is CASSLGAGGPGTQYF. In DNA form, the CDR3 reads TGTGCCAGCAGCTTAGGGGCGGGAGGGCCCGGTACGCAGTATTTT. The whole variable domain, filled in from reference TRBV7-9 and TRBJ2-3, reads DTGVSQNPRHKITKRGQNVTFRCDPISEHNRLYWYRQTLGQGPEFLTYFQNEAQLEKSRLLSDRFSAERPKGSFSTLEIQRTEQGDSAMYLCASSLGAGGPGTQYFGPGTRLTVL.

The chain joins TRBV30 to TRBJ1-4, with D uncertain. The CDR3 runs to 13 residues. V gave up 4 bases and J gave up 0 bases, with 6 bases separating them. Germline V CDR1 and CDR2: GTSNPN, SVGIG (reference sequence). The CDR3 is CAWIGTTNEKLFF. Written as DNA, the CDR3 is TGTGCCTGGATCGGGACAACTAATGAAAAACTGTTTTTT.

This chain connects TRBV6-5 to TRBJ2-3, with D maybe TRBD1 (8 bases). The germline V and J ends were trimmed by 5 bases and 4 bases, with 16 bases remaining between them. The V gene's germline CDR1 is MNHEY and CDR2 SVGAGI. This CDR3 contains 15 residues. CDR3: CASSLGTGGADTQYF. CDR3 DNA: TGTGCCAGCAGTCTAGGTACAGGGGGGGCAGATACGCAGTATTTT.

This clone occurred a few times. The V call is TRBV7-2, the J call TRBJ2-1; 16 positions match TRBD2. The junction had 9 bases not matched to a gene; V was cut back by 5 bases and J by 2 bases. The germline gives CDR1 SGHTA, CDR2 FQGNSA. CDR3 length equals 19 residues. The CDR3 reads CASSATGTSGRGAYNEQFF. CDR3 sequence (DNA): TGTGCCAGCAGCGCTACCGGGACTAGCGGGAGGGGAGCCTACAATGAGCAGTTCTTC.

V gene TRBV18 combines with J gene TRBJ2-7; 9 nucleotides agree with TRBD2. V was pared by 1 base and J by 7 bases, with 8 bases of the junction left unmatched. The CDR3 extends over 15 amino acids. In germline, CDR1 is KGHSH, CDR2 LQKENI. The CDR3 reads CASSPQAGGPGEQYF. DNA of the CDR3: TGTGCCAGCTCACCACAGGCGGGAGGGCCAGGTGAGCAGTACTTC.

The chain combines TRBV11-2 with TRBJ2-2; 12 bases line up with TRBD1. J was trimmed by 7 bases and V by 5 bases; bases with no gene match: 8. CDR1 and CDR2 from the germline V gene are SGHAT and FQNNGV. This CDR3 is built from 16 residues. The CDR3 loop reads CASSPGTGGGGGELFF. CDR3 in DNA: TGTGCCAGCAGCCCCGGGACAGGGGGCGGCGGCGGGGAGCTGTTTTTT.

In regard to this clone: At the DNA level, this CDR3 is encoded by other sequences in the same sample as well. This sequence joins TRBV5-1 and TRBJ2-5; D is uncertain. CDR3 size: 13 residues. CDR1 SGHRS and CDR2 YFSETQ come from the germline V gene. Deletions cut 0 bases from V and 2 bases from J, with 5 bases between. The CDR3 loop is CASSLGGQETQYF. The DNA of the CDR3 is TGCGCCAGCAGCTTGGGCGGACAAGAGACCCAGTACTTC. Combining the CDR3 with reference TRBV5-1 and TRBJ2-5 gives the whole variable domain KAGVTQTPRYLIKTRGQQVTLSCSPISGHRSVSWYQQTPGQGLQFLFEYFSETQRNKGNFPGRFSGRQFSNSRSEMNVSTLELGDSALYLCASSLGGQETQYFGPGTRLLVL.

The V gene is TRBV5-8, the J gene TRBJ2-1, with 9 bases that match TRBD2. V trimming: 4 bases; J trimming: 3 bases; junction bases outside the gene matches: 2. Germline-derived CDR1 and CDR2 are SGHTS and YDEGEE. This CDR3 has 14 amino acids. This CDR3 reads CASSPSGDYNEQFF. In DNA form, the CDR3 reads TGTGCCAGCAGCCCTAGCGGGGACTACAATGAGCAGTTCTTC.

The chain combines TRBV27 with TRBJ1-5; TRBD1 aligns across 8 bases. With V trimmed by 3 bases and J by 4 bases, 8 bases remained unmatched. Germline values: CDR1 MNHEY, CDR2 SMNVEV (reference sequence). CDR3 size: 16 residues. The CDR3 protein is CASSLLSNRGNQPQHF. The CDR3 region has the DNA TGTGCCAGCAGTTTGCTATCAAACAGGGGGAATCAGCCCCAGCATTTT.

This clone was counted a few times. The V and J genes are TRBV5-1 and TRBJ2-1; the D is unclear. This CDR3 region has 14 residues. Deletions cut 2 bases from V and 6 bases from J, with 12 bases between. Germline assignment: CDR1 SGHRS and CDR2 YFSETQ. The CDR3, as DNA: TGCGCCAGCAGCTTTGGTCAGGCTGTCAATGAGCAGTTCTTC. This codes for CASSFGQAVNEQFF.

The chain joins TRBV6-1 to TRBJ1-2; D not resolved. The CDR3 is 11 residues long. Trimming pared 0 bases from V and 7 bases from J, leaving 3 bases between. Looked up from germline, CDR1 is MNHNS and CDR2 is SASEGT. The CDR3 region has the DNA TGTGCCAGCAGTGAAGCGAGTGGCTACACCTTC. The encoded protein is CASSEASGYTF.

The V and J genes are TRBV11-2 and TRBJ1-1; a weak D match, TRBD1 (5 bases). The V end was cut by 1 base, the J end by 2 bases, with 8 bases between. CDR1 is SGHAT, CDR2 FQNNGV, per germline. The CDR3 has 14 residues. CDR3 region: CASSLGGGNTEAFF. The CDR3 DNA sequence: TGTGCCAGCAGCTTAGGGGGCGGCAACACTGAAGCTTTCTTT.

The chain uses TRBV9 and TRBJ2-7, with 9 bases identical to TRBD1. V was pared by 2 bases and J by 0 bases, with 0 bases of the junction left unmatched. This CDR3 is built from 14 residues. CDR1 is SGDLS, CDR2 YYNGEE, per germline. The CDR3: CASSVTGGSYEQYF. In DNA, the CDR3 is TGTGCCAGCAGCGTGACAGGGGGCTCCTACGAGCAGTACTTC.

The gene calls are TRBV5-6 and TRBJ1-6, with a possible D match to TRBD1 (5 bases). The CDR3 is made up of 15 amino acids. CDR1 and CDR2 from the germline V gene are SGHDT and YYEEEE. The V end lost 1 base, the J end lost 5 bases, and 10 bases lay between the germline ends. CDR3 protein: CASSLYRTDNSPLHF. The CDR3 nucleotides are TGTGCCAGCAGCTTGTACAGGACCGATAATTCACCCCTCCACTTT.